The next 32 T cell receptor beta chains were all read from a single sample in a study of regulatory T cells in long-lasting Graves disease. The time point denotes: newly diagnosed GD, antithyroid drugs for less than 3 months. PBMC-extracted RNA yielded the TCR library. The TCR beta library used iRepertoire HTBI primers with Arm-PCR amplification of CDR3. MiXCR was run by TCRdb on the multiplex PCR reads, yielding one entry per CDR3 protein. The data show about 220,000 distinct CDR3 sequences, roughly 19% seen once. These data also featured in a second study, about T cells in Graves' hyperthyroidism and ophthalmopathy.

The sequencing here drew on peripheral blood mononuclear cells (PBMCs), taken at new diagnosis, from a patient treated with antithyroid drugs. These receptors were obtained from a woman in her twenties or thirties with Graves disease.

This clonotype was picked up many times. This rearrangement joins TRBV7-2 to TRBJ2-7, with 7 bases aligning to TRBD1. The CDR3 is 12 amino acids. Looked up from germline, CDR1 is SGHTA and CDR2 is FQGNSA. Trimming cost V 11 bases and J 5 bases; bases outside gene matches: 9. The CDR3 is CALRQGTHEQYF. In DNA form, the CDR3 reads TGTGCCCTCAGACAGGGAACCCACGAGCAGTACTTC.

There are many counts of this clonotype. The V and J genes are TRBV3-1 and TRBJ1-1, with no clear D. Germline V CDR1 and CDR2: LGHDT, YNNKEL (reference sequence). Trimming pared 1 base from V and 4 bases from J, leaving 10 bases between. The CDR3 spans 14 residues. The CDR3 DNA sequence: TGTGCCAGCAGCCAAGCCGGAGGAAGCACTGAAGCTTTCTTT. Its protein product is CASSQAGGSTEAFF.

The rearrangement links TRBV4-1 to TRBJ1-2; D is unclear. The CDR3 runs to 15 residues. Germline V gives CDR1 MGHRA, CDR2 YSYEKL. The V gene lost 0 bases and the J gene lost 2 bases, with 10 bases spanning the gap. The CDR3 DNA reads as TGCGCCAGCAGCCAAGATCTAGACGCAAACTATGGCTACACCTTC. It translates to CASSQDLDANYGYTF.

This clonotype was detected many times. The chain links TRBV24-1 to TRBJ2-2; 10 nucleotides agree with TRBD1. The CDR3 spans 16 residues. Germline assignment: CDR1 KGHDR and CDR2 SFDVKD. Germline trimming cut 7 bases from V and 5 bases from J; bases unmatched to any gene: 9. The DNA for the CDR3 is TGTGCCACCAGCTACCCCGACAGGGGGCAAACCGGGGAGCTGTTTTTT. It is translated as CATSYPDRGQTGELFF.

A note on this clonotype: A read error is the likely source, as a far larger clone sits one nucleotide away. The chain combines TRBV6-4 with TRBJ1-6; TRBD1 agrees at 8 bases. There are 14 residues in the CDR3. CDR1 and CDR2 (germline): MRHNA, SNTAGT. V shed 4 bases and J 6 bases; nucleotides not matched to a gene: 2. As DNA, the CDR3 is TGTGCCAGCAGTGGACAGGGGAGTAATTCACCCCTCCACTTT. Amino acid sequence: CASSGQGSNSPLHF.

This clonotype has just a few counts. The chain links TRBV19 to TRBJ2-7, with D maybe TRBD2 (6 bases). Trimming cost V 6 bases and J 2 bases, with 11 bases left between them. There are 13 residues in the CDR3. Germline V gene lookup returns CDR1 LNHDA and CDR2 SQIVND (reference sequence). The CDR3 loop is CASSSRTTYEQYF. The CDR3 nucleotides read TGTGCCAGTAGCTCGAGGACTACCTACGAGCAGTACTTC.

In this sample, this clonotype turned up many times. The chain combines TRBV3-1 with TRBJ2-1; perhaps TRBD2 as D (6 bases). CDR3 length: 13 residues. Germline V gene lookup returns CDR1 LGHDT and CDR2 YNNKEL (reference sequence). V was pared by 8 bases and J by 10 bases, with 18 bases between. Here the CDR3 DNA reads TGTGCCAGCGGGTTAGCGGATTTTGGGGAGCAGTTCTTC. Translating gives CASGLADFGEQFF.

Comments on this clonotype: A read error is the likely source, as a far larger clone sits one nucleotide away. The chain has TRBV27 and TRBJ1-5; 10 bases map to TRBD1. The CDR3 runs 17 residues. V was pared by 2 bases and J by 7 bases, with 11 bases of the junction left unmatched. Germline CDR1 MNHEY, CDR2 SMNVEV (reference sequence). CDR3 DNA: TGTGCCAGCAGTTTAGGGCTAGGGACAGGGGATATCCAGCCCCAGCATTTT. Amino acid sequence: CASSLGLGTGDIQPQHF.

This chain connects TRBV5-8 to TRBJ1-4; possible D gene TRBD1, 6 bases. Trimming pared 7 bases from V and 4 bases from J, leaving 17 bases between. The CDR3 length is 15 residues. CDR1 is SGHTS, CDR2 YDEGEE, per germline. The CDR3 spells CASCPGARNNEKLFF. The CDR3 nucleotides are TGTGCCAGCTGCCCGGGGGCGCGGAATAATGAAAAACTGTTTTTT.

This clonotype was seen many times. The chain combines TRBV27 with TRBJ1-2; the match to TRBD1 covers 7 bases. The germline CDR1 and CDR2 sequences are MNHEY and SMNVEV (reference sequence). CDR3 length equals 15 residues. The ends lost 6 bases at V and 4 bases at J; junction bases unmatched: 11. CDR3 sequence (DNA): TGTGCCAGCAGCTATACACCGGGACAGTCCTATGGCTACACCTTC. It encodes CASSYTPGQSYGYTF.

This clonotype was recorded at least ten times. V gene TRBV10-3 combines with J gene TRBJ1-1; 8 bases agree with TRBD1. Germline V gives CDR1 ENHRY, CDR2 SYGVKD. This CDR3 comprises 13 residues. With 8 bases clipped from V and 4 bases from J, the junction kept 6 bases outside the gene matches. CDR3 residues: CAIQETGGTEAFF. For the CDR3, the DNA is TGTGCCATCCAGGAAACAGGGGGCACTGAAGCTTTCTTT.

This clonotype was picked up one time. Likely a read error: the CDR3 ends without its conserved phenylalanine or tryptophan. J is TRBJ2-7 and V is TRBV10-3, with 7 bases lining up with TRBD1. The length of the CDR3 is 15 residues. Per germline, CDR1 ENHRY and CDR2 SYGVKD. The trim removed 3 bases at V and 0 bases at J, leaving 5 bases unmatched. The CDR3 spells CAISDPGQSSYEQYS. In DNA form, the CDR3 reads TGTGCCATCAGTGACCCGGGACAGAGCTCCTACGAGCAGTACTCC.

This clonotype was detected ten times or more. The gene calls are TRBV2 and TRBJ2-1, with 8 bases fitting TRBD2. The germline gives CDR1 SNHLY, CDR2 FYNNEI. This CDR3 comprises 15 residues. Germline trimming cut 4 bases from V and 9 bases from J; bases unmatched to any gene: 11. The CDR3 spells CASSAHAGGGGEQFF. CDR3 DNA sequence: TGTGCCAGCAGTGCCCATGCGGGAGGAGGGGGTGAGCAGTTCTTC.

This clonotype was recorded at least ten times. The chain joins TRBV28 to TRBJ2-7, with 11 bases that match TRBD1. This CDR3 has 15 residues. Trimming at V came to 9 bases and at J to 6 bases, leaving 13 bases not matched to a gene. Germline lookup yields CDR1 MDHEN and CDR2 SYDVKM. CDR3 region: CASSLTGTGGGEQYF. DNA for the CDR3: TGTGCCAGTTCCCTTACCGGGACAGGGGGGGGCGAGCAGTACTTC.

This clonotype was found a few times. This chain links TRBV4-1 with TRBJ1-3; the D gene is possibly TRBD1 (5 bases). The CDR3 covers 14 residues. With 1 base removed from V and 6 bases from J, the gap between germline ends came to 10 bases. Germline V gene data show CDR1 as MGHRA and CDR2 as YSYEKL. CDR3 coding DNA: TGCGCCAGCAGCCAAGGGGGGGACCAAAACACCATATATTTT. Translating it yields CASSQGGDQNTIYF.

This clonotype was observed many times. The gene calls are TRBV20-1 and TRBJ1-1; perhaps TRBD1 as D (6 bases). The V and J ends lost 4 bases and 8 bases respectively, with 17 bases between them. Germline CDR1 is DFQATT and CDR2 is SNEGSKA (reference sequence). CDR3 length: 13 amino acids. CDR3 protein: CSAIGGGDAEAFF. DNA for the CDR3: TGCAGTGCTATCGGAGGGGGTGATGCCGAAGCTTTCTTT.

This clonotype was observed at least ten times. The chain combines TRBV28 with TRBJ1-2; 12 bases fit TRBD1. With 2 bases clipped from V and 8 bases from J, the junction kept 9 bases outside the gene matches. Germline V gene sequence: CDR1 MDHEN, CDR2 SYDVKM. The CDR3 loop spans 16 amino acids. The CDR3: CASSLIPGQGAHGYTF. CDR3 coding DNA: TGTGCCAGCAGTTTAATCCCGGGACAGGGGGCTCACGGCTACACCTTC.

This clonotype was counted only a few times. The chain has TRBV7-2 and TRBJ2-2; 13 nucleotides align to TRBD2. The V gene end was trimmed by 5 bases and the J gene end by 4 bases; junction bases not matched to a gene: 1. The germline gives CDR1 SGHTA, CDR2 FQGNSA. The CDR3 consists of 15 residues. The CDR3 sequence is CASSRTSGSTGELFF. Here the CDR3 DNA reads TGTGCCAGCAGCCGGACTAGCGGGAGCACCGGGGAGCTGTTTTTT.

As to this clonotype: A read error is the likely source, as a far larger clone sits one nucleotide away. The rearrangement joins TRBV5-8 to TRBJ1-6, with D uncertain. The germline V gene has CDR1 SGHTS and CDR2 YDEGEE. The CDR3 is made up of 14 amino acids. The CDR3 bases are TGCGCCAGCAGCTTGGAGTCAACCCGATCACCCGTCCACTTT. Translated: CASSLESTRSPVHF.

This clonotype was observed many times. V usage is TRBV2 and J usage is TRBJ1-4, with D possibly matching TRBD1 (6 bases). The CDR3 spans 14 residues. Trimming stripped 2 bases from V and 8 bases from J, with 12 bases between. Germline V gene sequence: CDR1 SNHLY, CDR2 FYNNEI. The CDR3 protein is CASSETGQGEKLFF. In DNA, the CDR3 is TGTGCCAGCAGTGAAACCGGGCAGGGGGAAAAACTGTTTTTT.

This clonotype was counted a few times. The V and J genes are TRBV4-1 and TRBJ2-7, with 7 bases aligning to TRBD1. This CDR3 spans 13 amino acids. The ends lost 4 bases at V and 7 bases at J; junction bases unmatched: 7. The germline CDR1 and CDR2 sequences are MGHRA and YSYEKL. DNA for the CDR3: TGCGCCAGCAGCCCCGACAGGGTTGGAGAGCAGTACTTC. Its protein product is CASSPDRVGEQYF.

V gene TRBV5-1 combines with J gene TRBJ2-1; possible D gene TRBD2, 5 bases. The V gene lost 4 bases and the J gene lost 0 bases, with 11 bases spanning the gap. CDR1 is SGHRS, CDR2 YFSETQ, per germline. The CDR3 consists of 15 residues. CDR3 amino acids: CASSHQRSSYNEQFF. The CDR3 coding sequence is TGCGCCAGCAGCCATCAGCGGAGCTCCTACAATGAGCAGTTCTTC.

This clonotype was counted many times. V usage is TRBV14 and J usage is TRBJ1-1, with D possibly TRBD1 on 5 matching bases. Trimming took 1 base from V and 1 from J, leaving 10 bases between them. The CDR3 extends over 15 amino acids. The germline V gene has CDR1 SGHDN and CDR2 FVKESK. The CDR3 here is CASSQGFRENTEAFF. The CDR3 nucleotides are TGTGCCAGCAGCCAAGGTTTCAGGGAGAACACTGAAGCTTTCTTT. Based on the CDR3 plus reference TRBV14 and TRBJ1-1, the full variable domain is EAGVTQFPSHSVIEKGQTVTLRCDPISGHDNLYWYRRVMGKEIKFLLHFVKESKQDESGMPNNRFLAERTGGTYSTLKVQPAELEDSGVYFCASSQGFRENTEAFFGQGTRLTVV.

As to this clonotype: A much larger clone lies one base from this, so it may be a read error. The chain combines TRBV20-1 with TRBJ2-1; the match to TRBD2 covers 10 bases. The CDR3 contains 15 residues. The germline V gene encodes CDR1 DFQATT and CDR2 SNEGSKA (reference sequence). As DNA, the CDR3 is TGCAGTGCTAGAGGTCCAGCGGGGGGGCTGGATGAGAAGTTCTTC. It translates to CSARGPAGGLDEKFF.

This clonotype was seen at least ten times. This chain uses TRBV7-9 with TRBJ2-1; no firm D call. In germline, CDR1 is SEHNR, CDR2 FQNEAQ (reference sequence). The CDR3 sequence is 12 residues long. With 2 bases removed from V and 8 bases from J, the gap between germline ends came to 7 bases. The CDR3 region is CASSLSGHEQFF. CDR3 coding DNA: TGTGCCAGCAGCTTATCGGGCCATGAGCAGTTCTTC. Together with reference TRBV7-9 and TRBJ2-1, the CDR3 gives the full variable domain: DTGVSQNPRHKITKRGQNVTFRCDPISEHNRLYWYRQTLGQGPEFLTYFQNEAQLEKSRLLSDRFSAERPKGSFSTLEIQRTEQGDSAMYLCASSLSGHEQFFGPGTRLTVL.

The sample holds many counts of this clonotype. The CDR3 here is CASSLGLAGAPYNEQFF. The CDR3 nucleotides read TGTGCCAGCAGCTTAGGTCTAGCGGGGGCCCCCTACAATGAGCAGTTCTTC. This chain connects TRBV11-2 to TRBJ2-1, with 10 bases aligning to TRBD2. The CDR3 runs 17 residues. V trimming: 1 base; J trimming: 2 bases; junction bases outside the gene matches: 5. Germline V gene lookup returns CDR1 SGHAT and CDR2 FQNNGV.

There are many counts of this clonotype. This chain links TRBV11-3 with TRBJ2-5, with D unclear. The CDR3 sequence is 13 residues long. V was shortened by 5 bases and J by 5 bases, with 12 bases between the two germline ends. Germline CDR1 SGHNT, CDR2 YENEEA. The DNA for the CDR3 is TGTGCCAGCAGCCAAGGGTCAGCGGAGACCCAGTACTTC. The encoded protein is CASSQGSAETQYF.

This clonotype was seen many times. This sequence joins TRBV24-1 and TRBJ2-3; D is ambiguous. The CDR3 is 18 amino acids. Deletions cut 3 bases from V and 2 bases from J, with 20 bases between. Germline CDR1 reads KGHDR; CDR2 reads SFDVKD. DNA for the CDR3: TGTGCCACCAGTGATCCCATACGAGACTCCCTCCACACAGATACGCAGTATTTT. This encodes CATSDPIRDSLHTDTQYF.

This clonotype showed up many times. Here the CDR3 DNA reads TGCGCCAGCAGCGGGGGACACAGGGACGTAAAGACCCAGTACTTC. Translation gives CASSGGHRDVKTQYF. The chain recombines TRBV5-1 with TRBJ2-5, with a tentative D call TRBD1 (6 bases). Germline V lookup: CDR1 SGHRS, CDR2 YFSETQ. V was shortened by 4 bases and J by 6 bases, with 19 bases between the two germline ends. This CDR3 is built from 15 residues.

This clonotype was found many times. This rearrangement joins TRBV5-5 to TRBJ2-5; 10 bases line up with TRBD1. Germline CDR1 reads SGHKS; CDR2 reads YYEKEE (reference sequence). Trimming took 0 bases from V and 5 from J; bases not matched to a gene: 4. The length of the CDR3 is 15 residues. Here the CDR3 DNA reads TGTGCCAGCAGCTTGGAGACAGGGGGCTGGGAGACCCAGTACTTC. Encoded protein: CASSLETGGWETQYF.

Only a few counts were recorded for this clonotype. A read error is possible here, since a much larger clone lies one base away. The gene calls are TRBV2 and TRBJ1-2, with TRBD1 as a possible D gene (5 bases). The germline CDR1 and CDR2 sequences are SNHLY and FYNNEI. CDR3 length equals 13 residues. CDR3 loop: CASGPGPGYGCTF. Here the CDR3 DNA reads TGTGCCAGCGGTCCGGGACCTGGGTATGGCTGCACCTTC.

This clonotype appeared many times. This CDR3 is CASSRSGTGELFF. CDR3 DNA sequence: TGTGCCAGCAGTCGTTCGGGGACCGGGGAGCTGTTTTTT. V usage is TRBV3-1 and J usage is TRBJ2-2; tentatively, D is TRBD2 (5 bases). V shed 6 bases and J shed 5 bases, with 10 bases lying between them. Germline V lookup: CDR1 LGHDT, CDR2 YNNKEL (reference sequence). CDR3 length: 13 amino acids.